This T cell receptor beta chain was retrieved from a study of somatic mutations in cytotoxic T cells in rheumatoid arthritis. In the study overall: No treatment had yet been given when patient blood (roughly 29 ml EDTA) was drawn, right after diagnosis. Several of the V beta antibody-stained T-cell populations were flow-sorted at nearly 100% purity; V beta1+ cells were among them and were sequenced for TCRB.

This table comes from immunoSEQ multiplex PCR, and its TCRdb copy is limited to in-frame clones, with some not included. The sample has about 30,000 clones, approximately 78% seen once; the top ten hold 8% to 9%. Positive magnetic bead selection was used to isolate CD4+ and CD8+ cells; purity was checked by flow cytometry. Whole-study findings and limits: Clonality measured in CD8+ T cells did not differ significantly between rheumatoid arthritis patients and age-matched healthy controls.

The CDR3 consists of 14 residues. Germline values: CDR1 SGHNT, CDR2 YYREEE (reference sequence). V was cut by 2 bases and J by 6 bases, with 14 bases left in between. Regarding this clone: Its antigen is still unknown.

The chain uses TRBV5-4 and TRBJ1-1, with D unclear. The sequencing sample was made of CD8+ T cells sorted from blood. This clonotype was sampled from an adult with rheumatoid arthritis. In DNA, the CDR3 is TGTGCCAGCAGCTTTAACAAAAGGATCGCTGAAGCTTTCTTT. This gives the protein CASSFNKRIAEAFF. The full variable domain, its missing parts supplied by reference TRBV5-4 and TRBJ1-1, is ETGVTQSPTHLIKTRGQQVTLRCSSQSGHNTVSWYQQALGQGPQFIFQYYREEENGRGNFPPRFSGLQFPNYSSELNVNALELDDSALYLCASSFNKRIAEAFFGQGTRLTVV.